The entry below gives a single TCR beta chain sequence along with its context. Cohort assignment relied on participant-reported clinical history. This entry comes from a study of blood T cell repertoires in COVID-19. Study information: Acute and convalescent COVID-19 specimens originated in the United States, Italy and Spain.

Original analysis: Reference gene primer amplification gave nucleated cell count estimates. Sequencing used immunoSEQ multiplex PCR; TCRdb keeps in-frame clones, though not all of them. V, J and clone size are those of that table, while D and trimming were read from the DNA. The sample yields about 330,000 clones, 92% seen once. The sample taken for sequencing was PBMCs or T cells enriched from blood (not recorded which). The sequence was collected from a woman aged 30 to 39 who had recovered from COVID-19.

The CDR3 sequence: CASSPRDRGGELFF. CDR3 nucleotide sequence: TGTGCCAGCAGCCCCCGGGACAGGGGAGGGGAGCTGTTTTTT. This sequence joins TRBV7-3 and TRBJ2-2, with TRBD1 matching over 10 bases. Germline assignment: CDR1 SGHTA and CDR2 FQGTGA. The CDR3 runs to 14 residues. The ends lost 5 bases at V and 8 bases at J; junction bases unmatched: 5.